This section outlines one T cell receptor beta chain sequence together with its context. This clonotype ranks as medium-sized (0.01 to 0.1%) by frequency alone, as no count is recorded. Its antigen is currently not known. Each sample's TRB amplification started from 250 ng of peripheral blood genomic DNA, which corresponds to 38,000 or so genome equivalents. The sample comes from a study of T cell clusters in autoimmune cytopenias (dated by TCRdb to the late 2010s). For context, the study as a whole: Of the 40 or so healthy donor controls, approximately 22 were female, and the group had a mean age of around 51 years and a median age of about 63 years. Per sample, TRB sequencing gave a median depth of roughly 52,000 reads and a median of 2,350 distinct TRB clonotypes. Peripheral blood TRB and IGH repertoires were sequenced in autoimmune cytopenia patients at active disease and during treatment follow-up, alongside healthy, CLL and autoimmune hepatitis controls. The study aimed to test whether autoimmune cytopenia patients carry a disease-specific immune repertoire signature usable as a blood-based biomarker. Controls were approximately 25 age-matched healthy donors for primary cytopenia and more than 13 age-matched CLL patients for secondary cytopenia. Repertoires from autoimmune hepatitis patients were compared with those of 20 to 25 healthy donors matched for age and sex. General findings and caveats noted by the study authors: Compared with active autoimmune hepatitis patients, healthy donors had almost three times as many exclusive TRB clusters, a finding consistent with an autoimmunity-wide signature. The T cell clusters were defined only in silico, and the functional role of the clusters still needed to be validated experimentally. The GLIPH analysis suggested a lack of physiological T cell clusters in primary autoimmune cytopenia patients, since roughly 50 clusters were exclusive to healthy donors whereas 17 were exclusive to patients. TRB repertoire shifts, with less even repertoires observed in secondary cytopenia and CLL, were mostly attributed to lymphoma bias rather than autoimmunity. The cluster-lack signature was not seen for secondary cytopenia versus CLL, apparently masked by the dominant lymphoma-associated repertoire.

Multiplex PCR with a touch-down protocol amplified TRB rearrangements, with the TRB-A and TRB-B primer pools combined in a single tube. Illumina adapters and sample indices were attached to the amplicons through two consecutive PCR reactions using Phusion HS II polymerase. Amplicons were gel-purified with the NucleoSpin Gel and PCR Clean-up kit, then quantified by Qubit and quality-checked on an Agilent 2100 Bioanalyzer. Sequencing of the libraries was done on an Illumina MiSeq with 600-cycle, single-indexed, paired-end runs. From the authors' description of their analysis: TRB reads were aligned and assembled with MiXCR version 2.1.12 using the default MiXCR reference library. A clone was defined by each unique CDR3 nucleotide sequence, and the analysis included only productive sequences supported by at least two reads. Repertoire diversity was assessed with alpha-parameterized diversity profiles (alpha 0 to 5), including the Shannon (alpha 1) and Simpson (alpha 2) indices, which were computed with an R script. Combinatorial TRB VJ usage was computed with the tcR package and compared between cohorts by principal component analysis with ade4. TCRbeta CDR3s were clustered with GLIPH on cohort pairs matched by age and read depth, and cluster frequencies were compared by Wilcoxon test. TCRdb reprocessed the reads and assigns one entry to each CDR3 protein sequence, leaving out DNA. The V and J calls reflect TCRdb's pipeline rather than the authors' work. This sample's table has entries for about 4,800 distinct CDR3 sequences. Of the sample, about 11% falls within the top ten clones.

The CDR3 holds 15 amino acids from the cysteine to the phenylalanine. No DNA is listed. Separately, the same data were catalogued under a study of T cell repertoires in aging, cancer and after chemotherapy. The second study's authors report: Six donor age groups were covered, ranging from 30 or younger up to 70 or older, and each group contained at least three individuals. Control TCR repertoires from healthy donors were recorded over several months to years, and clear clonal overlap was observed across re-sampling. The complete dataset included about 8.8 million TCR reads. Untreated patients with hematological or solid cancers showed significantly lower blood TCR diversity and higher clonality than age-matched healthy donors. Declining TCR diversity with age in healthy donors was mainly explained by loss of richness; in cancer patients, loss of evenness also contributed. Median generation probability increased over the chemotherapy interval in both cancer cohorts, suggesting repertoire reconstitution through rebound thymic output. It was noted by the authors that conclusions about immunological memory after chemotherapy cannot be drawn from the repertoire data. To look at immunoaging and at how T cells reconstitute after chemotherapy, the study profiled TCR beta repertoires in peripheral blood from both healthy donors and cancer patients. Alongside about 97 healthy donors serving as a reference group, the cohort included approximately 220 cancer patients, of whom more than 90 had hematological cancers and fewer than 130 had solid cancers. Processing of the TRB sequences was carried out with MiXCR versions 2.12 and 3.0.5. Shannon diversity, evenness, clonality (one minus evenness), and alpha-parameterized diversity profiles from alpha 0 to 5 were included as repertoire metrics. Generation probabilities of clones in paired pre- and post-chemotherapy samples were computed with the IGoR algorithm.

The sequence was obtained from a human donor in good health. This chain joins TRBV12-3 or TRBV12-4 to TRBJ1-3; the TRBD1 assignment by TCRdb is unverifiable without DNA. The sequenced sample consisted of peripheral blood. The CDR3 region: CASSLGGQVGNTIYF.